These 9 T cell receptor beta chains were all obtained from the same sample, sequenced in a study of T cells in Graves' hyperthyroidism and ophthalmopathy. The investigators amplified TCR beta CDR3 regions from RNA transcripts. Researchers ran a first-round RT-PCR on the TCR CDR3 using the HTBI primer set. TCRdb fed the multiplex PCR reads into MiXCR, producing one record per CDR3 protein. The table has a few hundred thousand distinct CDR3 sequences, around 25% seen once. The sequencing input was blood. These receptors were taken from a man in his fifties or sixties with Graves' hyperthyroidism.

The chain carries TRBV7-3 and TRBJ2-1; D is perhaps TRBD2 (7 bases). Germline V lookup: CDR1 SGHTA, CDR2 FQGTGA. Trimming took 1 base from V and 2 from J, leaving 9 bases between them. The CDR3 has 15 residues. CDR3 bases: TGTGCCAGCAGCTTAATAGGGGGGGCCTACAATGAGCAGTTCTTC. Translation gives CASSLIGGAYNEQFF.

This rearrangement joins TRBV29-1 to TRBJ2-1; D is unresolved. V lost 6 bases to trimming and J lost 6 bases, with 15 bases between them. CDR1 is SQVTM and CDR2 is ANQGSEA in the germline V gene. This CDR3 has 13 residues. The CDR3 loop reads CSVQPHGSNEQFF. CDR3 nucleotides: TGCAGCGTCCAACCGCACGGCAGCAATGAGCAGTTCTTC.

This clonotype came up a few times. V and J are TRBV12-3 or TRBV12-4 and TRBJ2-3, with a tentative D call TRBD2 (6 bases). This CDR3 comprises 16 residues. Trimming took 6 bases from V and 1 from J, leaving 17 bases between them. CDR3 DNA sequence: TGTGCCAGCAGCTCTAGCGTTTTAACCGGCACAGATACGCAGTATTTT. Translating gives CASSSSVLTGTDTQYF.

This clonotype was seen a few times. The CDR3 region has the DNA TGTGCCAGCAGTCCTCGGGACACCCATTTGAACACTGAAGCTTTCTTT. Translating gives CASSPRDTHLNTEAFF. This chain connects TRBV2 to TRBJ1-1; tentatively, D is TRBD1 (6 bases). This CDR3 comprises 16 residues. The ends were cut back, 5 bases at V and 0 bases at J, with 16 bases in the middle. The V gene's germline CDR1 is SNHLY and CDR2 FYNNEI.

The table lists this clonotype with many counts. The chain has TRBV11-2 and TRBJ2-7; D unclear. Trimming left V 6 bases short and J 4 bases short, with 10 bases between. Germline CDR1 is SGHAT and CDR2 is FQNNGV. The CDR3 consists of 12 residues. The CDR3 is CASSLRDYEQYF. In DNA, the CDR3 is TGTGCCAGCAGTTTAAGGGATTACGAGCAGTACTTC.

In this sample, this clonotype turned up many times. V is TRBV2 and J is TRBJ2-1; TRBD2 matches at 14 bases. J was trimmed by 9 bases and V by 4 bases; bases with no gene match: 5. Germline CDR1 is SNHLY and CDR2 is FYNNEI. This CDR3 is built from 15 residues. CDR3 nucleotide sequence: TGTGCCAGCAGTGCAGATGGACTAGCGGGAGGTGAGCAGTTCTTC. Encoded protein: CASSADGLAGGEQFF.

This clonotype was detected a few times. The V gene is TRBV20-1, the J gene TRBJ2-3; D possibly corresponds to TRBD2 (5 bases). This CDR3 is built from 13 residues. With 0 bases removed from V and 10 bases from J, the gap between germline ends came to 14 bases. Germline CDR1 DFQATT, CDR2 SNEGSKA (reference sequence). Written as DNA, the CDR3 is TGCAGTGCTAGAGATCTTATTAAGGAGGCGCAGTATTTT. Protein sequence: CSARDLIKEAQYF.

In its sample, this clonotype was seen a few times. The chain uses TRBV7-2 and TRBJ2-1, with unresolved D. This CDR3 comprises 16 residues. Germline V gene sequence: CDR1 SGHTA, CDR2 FQGNSA. V lost 0 bases and J 2 bases, leaving 11 bases between the germline ends. CDR3: CASSLAGLRTYNEQFF. The CDR3 bases are TGTGCCAGCAGCTTAGCAGGGCTGCGGACCTACAATGAGCAGTTCTTC.

The rearrangement links TRBV12-3 or TRBV12-4 to TRBJ1-5, with unresolved D. Trimming removed 6 bases at V and 7 bases at J, with 13 bases between. The CDR3 loop spans 13 amino acids. The CDR3 DNA sequence: TGTGCCAGCAGCTTAAAGGACGACCAGCCCCAGCATTTT. Its translation is CASSLKDDQPQHF.